Listed below are T cell receptor beta chains from one sample, sequenced in a study of human T cells and chemical hapten exposure. TCRdb itself ran the RACE reads through MiXCR, one entry per CDR3 protein. The table includes about 70,000 distinct CDR3 sequences, 6.5% to 10% detected once. The sequences come from whole blood, collected in connection with sensitization to the hapten diphenylcyclopropenone (DPC). All receptors come from a woman in her forties or fifties with alopecia areata. Some clones in this sample may be carry-over from other donors' samples. Both conserved end residues are part of each CDR3. Each record gives: V gene, D gene, clone size, J gene, CDR3 DNA, CDR3 protein. D genes are given only for firm matches. Clone sizes are given selectively: once, few, many, or a class where the clone is expanded.

TRBV20-1,-,many,TRBJ1-1,TGCAGTGCCTTGGACGCTTTCTTT,CSALDAFF
TRBV3-1,TRBD2,few,TRBJ2-3,TGTGCCAGCAGCCAAGCCCCGGGACTAGCGGCCACAGATACGCAGTATTTT,CASSQAPGLAATDTQYF
TRBV28,TRBD2,-,TRBJ2-1,TGTGCCAGCAGTTTAACAAGGACTAGCGGGAAGGAAGATGAGCAGTTCTTC,CASSLTRTSGKEDEQFF
TRBV5-6,TRBD1,few,TRBJ1-2,TGTGCCAGCAGCTTGGCCACAGGGGTAGATGGCTACACCTTC,CASSLATGVDGYTF
TRBV27,TRBD1,few,TRBJ1-5,TGTGCCAGCAGCAACAGGGGTAATCAGCCCCAGCATTTT,CASSNRGNQPQHF
TRBV11-2,TRBD2,many,TRBJ2-3,TGTGCCAGCAGCTATAGCGGGGGTAGCACAGATACGCAGTATTTT,CASSYSGGSTDTQYF
TRBV12-5,-,many,TRBJ1-5,TGTGCTAGTGGTTTGGTCAGGGATCAGCCCCAGCATTTT,CASGLVRDQPQHF
TRBV6-6,-,-,TRBJ2-7,TGTGCCGTCCGGGGGGCCCACGAGCAGTACTTC,CAVRGAHEQYF
TRBV7-6,-,few,TRBJ2-1,TGTGCCAGCACCGCAGGCGGGCGGGAACGGCGGGAGCAGTTCTTC,CASTAGGRERREQFF
TRBV7-2,-,-,TRBJ2-3,TGTGCCAGCAGCTGGGGGACCCGGGGAGCAGATACGCAGTATTTT,CASSWGTRGADTQYF
TRBV28,TRBD1,few,TRBJ1-1,TGTGCCAGCAGACTCGGGACAGTCTTTGAAGCTTTCTTT,CASRLGTVFEAFF
TRBV7-2,-,few,TRBJ2-4,TGTGCCAGCAGTCCCTTCGGGGGCATTCAGTACTTC,CASSPFGGIQYF
TRBV6-5,-,many,TRBJ1-4,TGTGCCAGCAGCCCGGGCCTCCAAGGAAAACTGTTTTTT,CASSPGLQGKLFF
TRBV12-3/TRBV12-4,-,many,TRBJ1-2,TGTGCCAGCAGTTTCCTAGCTAACTATGGCTACACCTTC,CASSFLANYGYTF
TRBV28,TRBD1,many,TRBJ2-7,TGTGCCAGCAGTACAACAGGGGGCGGCGAGCAGTACTTC,CASSTTGGGEQYF
TRBV29-1,-,few,TRBJ1-2,TGCAGCGTTCTTGGCAGGGAAGATGGCTACACCTTC,CSVLGREDGYTF
TRBV12-3/TRBV12-4,-,many,TRBJ1-6,TGTGCCAGCAGTTCCCAGGGTTCACCCCTCCACTTT,CASSSQGSPLHF
TRBV5-4,-,-,TRBJ1-2,TGTGCCAGCAGCTTAATCGGCCGTGGGTCAGGCTACACCTTC,CASSLIGRGSGYTF
TRBV7-2,TRBD2,few,TRBJ2-7,TGTGCCAGCAGCTTAGGCGCTAGCGGGACCTCCTACGAGCAGTACTTC,CASSLGASGTSYEQYF
TRBV6-5,-,few,TRBJ1-2,TGTGCCAGCAGTTACTCCCCCACGGTGGTCGGCTACACCTTC,CASSYSPTVVGYTF
TRBV27,-,-,TRBJ2-5,TGTGCCAGCAGTCATAAAGAGACCCAGTACTTC,CASSHKETQYF
TRBV7-2,-,-,TRBJ2-7,TGTGCCAGCTCCGAGGACCGGTACGAGCAGTACTTC,CASSEDRYEQYF
TRBV6-5,TRBD2,few,TRBJ2-3,TGTGCCAGCAGTTACCGCGGGGGGGCGGGCACAGATACGCAGTATTTT,CASSYRGGAGTDTQYF
TRBV6-1,-,few,TRBJ1-5,TGTGCCACCCTCCGGGACCGCAATCAGCCCCAGCATTTT,CATLRDRNQPQHF
TRBV5-1,TRBD1,few,TRBJ2-3,TGCGCCAGCAGCCGGACAGGGCGCACAGATACGCAGTATTTT,CASSRTGRTDTQYF
TRBV7-2,TRBD1,few,TRBJ2-3,TGTGCCAGCAGCTTAGGGAGCCAGGGGGCCACAGATACGCAGTATTTT,CASSLGSQGATDTQYF
TRBV12-5,TRBD1,many,TRBJ1-5,TGTGCTAGTGGTTTGGTACGCGGGACAGGGTCACCCCAGCATTTT,CASGLVRGTGSPQHF
TRBV9,-,-,TRBJ2-3,TGTGCCAGCAGCCCGCAGGGAGCGGTGGATACGCAGTATTTT,CASSPQGAVDTQYF
TRBV7-2,TRBD1,many,TRBJ1-5,TGTGCCAGCAGCTCCCCGGACAGGGGGCTTTACCAGCCCCAGCATTTT,CASSSPDRGLYQPQHF
TRBV7-2,-,few,TRBJ1-5,TGTGCCAGCAGCTCCTCCACCCGAGGGCAGCCCCAGCATTTT,CASSSSTRGQPQHF
TRBV20-1,TRBD2,-,TRBJ2-5,TGCAGTGCTAGTACGGGGGGGCAAGAGACCCAGTACTTC,CSASTGGQETQYF
TRBV27,-,few,TRBJ2-5,TGTGCCAGCCGCCGAAGAGAGACCCAGTACTTC,CASRRRETQYF
TRBV10-3,-,-,TRBJ2-5,TGTGCCATCAGTGTTGGACCTGATTTCCAAGAGACCCAGTACTTC,CAISVGPDFQETQYF
TRBV5-6,-,-,TRBJ2-1,TGTGCCAGCAGCCGTCGGGGCAATGAGCAGTTCTTC,CASSRRGNEQFF
TRBV20-1,-,many,TRBJ1-1,TGCAGTGCTAGAGATCCGATGAACACTGAAGCTTTCTTT,CSARDPMNTEAFF
TRBV28,TRBD2,few,TRBJ2-1,TGTGCCAGCAGTTTTGGGACTAGCGGCAATGAGCAGTTCTTC,CASSFGTSGNEQFF
TRBV3-1,-,few,TRBJ2-1,TGTGCCAGCAGCCAAGATATGACTGAGCCGTACAATGAGCAGTTCTTC,CASSQDMTEPYNEQFF
TRBV4-3,TRBD2,many,TRBJ2-1,TGCGCCAGCAGCCTAGGACTAGTAGCGGGAGGGCAGGGCAATGAGCAGTTCTTC,CASSLGLVAGGQGNEQFF
TRBV29-1,TRBD1,many,TRBJ1-1,TGCAGCGTTGAAGGGGGCGACAGGGGTGCCACTGAAGCTTTCTTT,CSVEGGDRGATEAFF